This T cell receptor (beta chain) was found in a study of T-cell memory formation after mild COVID-19. This clonotype was recorded a few times. Trimming cost V 1 base and J 10 bases, with 5 bases left between them. This CDR3 comprises 11 residues. Germline assignment: CDR1 MGHRA and CDR2 YSYEKL. A single record per CDR3 protein comes from TCRdb applying MiXCR to the 5' RACE reads. The sample records tens of thousands of distinct CDR3 sequences, nearly 25% being singletons. The source of this sequence is a man between 18 and 29 years old who had mild COVID-19 (a few samples of this study predate the infection). Cell type and time point are not known. The chain carries TRBV4-1 and TRBJ2-1; no definite D call. Sequencing input: PBMCs or a T cell subset sorted from them (not recorded which). CDR3 bases: TGCGCCAGCAGCCAAGGACCAGAGCAGTTCTTC. Its translation: CASSQGPEQFF.